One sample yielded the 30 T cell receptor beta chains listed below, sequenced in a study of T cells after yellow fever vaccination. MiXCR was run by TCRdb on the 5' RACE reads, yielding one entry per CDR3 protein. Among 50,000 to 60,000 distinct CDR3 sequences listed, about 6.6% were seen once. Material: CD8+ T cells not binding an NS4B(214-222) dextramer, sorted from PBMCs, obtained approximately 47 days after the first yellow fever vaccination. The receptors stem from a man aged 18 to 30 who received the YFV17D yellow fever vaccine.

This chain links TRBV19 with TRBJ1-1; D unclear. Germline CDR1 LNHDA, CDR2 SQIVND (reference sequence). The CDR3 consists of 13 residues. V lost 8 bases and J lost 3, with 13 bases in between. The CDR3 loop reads CASCQKAYTEAFF. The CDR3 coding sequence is TGTGCCAGTTGTCAGAAGGCTTACACTGAAGCTTTCTTT.

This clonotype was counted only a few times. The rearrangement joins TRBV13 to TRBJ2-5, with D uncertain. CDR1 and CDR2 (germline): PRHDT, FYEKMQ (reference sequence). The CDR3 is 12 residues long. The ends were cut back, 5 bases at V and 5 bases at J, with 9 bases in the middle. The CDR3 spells CASSELKETQYF. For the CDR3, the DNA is TGTGCCAGCAGCGAGTTGAAGGAGACCCAGTACTTC.

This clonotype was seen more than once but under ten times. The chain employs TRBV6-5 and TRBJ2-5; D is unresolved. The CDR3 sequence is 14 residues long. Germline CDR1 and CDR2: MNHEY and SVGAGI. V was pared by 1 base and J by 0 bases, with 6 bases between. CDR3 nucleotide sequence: TGTGCCAGCAGTTACTTAGGATACCAAGAGACCCAGTACTTC. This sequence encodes CASSYLGYQETQYF.

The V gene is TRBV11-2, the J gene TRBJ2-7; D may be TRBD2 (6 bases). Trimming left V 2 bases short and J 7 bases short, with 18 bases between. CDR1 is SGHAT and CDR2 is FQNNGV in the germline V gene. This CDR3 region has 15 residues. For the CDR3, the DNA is TGTGCCAGCAGCTTAAGCCGCGGCCCGGCGGGGGAGCAGTACGTC. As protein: CASSLSRGPAGEQYV.

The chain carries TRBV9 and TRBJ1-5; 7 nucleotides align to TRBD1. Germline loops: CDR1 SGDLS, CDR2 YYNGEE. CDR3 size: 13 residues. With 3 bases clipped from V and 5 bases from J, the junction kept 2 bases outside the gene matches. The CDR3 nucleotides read TGTGCCAGCAGCGCAACAGGGGATCAGCCCCAGCATTTT. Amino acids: CASSATGDQPQHF.

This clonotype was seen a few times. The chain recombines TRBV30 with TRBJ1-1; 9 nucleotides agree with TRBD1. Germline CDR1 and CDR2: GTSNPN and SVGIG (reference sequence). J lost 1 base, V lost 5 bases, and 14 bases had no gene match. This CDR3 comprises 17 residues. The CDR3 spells CAWERQGGVFRNTEAFF. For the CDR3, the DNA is TGTGCCTGGGAGCGACAGGGGGGAGTTTTCCGGAACACTGAAGCTTTCTTT.

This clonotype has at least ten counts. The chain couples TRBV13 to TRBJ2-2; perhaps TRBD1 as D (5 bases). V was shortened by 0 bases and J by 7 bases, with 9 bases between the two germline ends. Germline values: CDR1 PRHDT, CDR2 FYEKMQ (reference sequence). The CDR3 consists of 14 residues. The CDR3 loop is CASSLGLRVGELFF. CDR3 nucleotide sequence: TGTGCCAGCAGCTTAGGCCTCAGGGTCGGGGAGCTGTTTTTT.

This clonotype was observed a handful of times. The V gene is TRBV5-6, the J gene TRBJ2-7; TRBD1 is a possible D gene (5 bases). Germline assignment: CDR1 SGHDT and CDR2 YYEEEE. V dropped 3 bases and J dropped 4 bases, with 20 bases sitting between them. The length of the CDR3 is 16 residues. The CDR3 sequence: CASSSWPGQGVYEQYV. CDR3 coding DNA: TGTGCCAGCAGCTCATGGCCGGGCCAAGGGGTTTACGAGCAGTACGTC.

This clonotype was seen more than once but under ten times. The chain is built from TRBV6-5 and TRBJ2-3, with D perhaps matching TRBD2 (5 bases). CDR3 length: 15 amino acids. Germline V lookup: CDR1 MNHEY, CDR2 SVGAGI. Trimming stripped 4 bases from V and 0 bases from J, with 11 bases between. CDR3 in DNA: TGTGCCAGCAGTTCGGGGTTAACTAGCACAGATACGCAGTATTTT. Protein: CASSSGLTSTDTQYF.

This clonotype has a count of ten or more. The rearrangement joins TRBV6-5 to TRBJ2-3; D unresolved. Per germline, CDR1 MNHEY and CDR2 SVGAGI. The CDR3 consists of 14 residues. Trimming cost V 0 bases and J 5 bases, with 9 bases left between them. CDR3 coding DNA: TGTGCCAGCAGTTACTCCCCCACCCTAGATACGCAGTATTTT. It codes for CASSYSPTLDTQYF.

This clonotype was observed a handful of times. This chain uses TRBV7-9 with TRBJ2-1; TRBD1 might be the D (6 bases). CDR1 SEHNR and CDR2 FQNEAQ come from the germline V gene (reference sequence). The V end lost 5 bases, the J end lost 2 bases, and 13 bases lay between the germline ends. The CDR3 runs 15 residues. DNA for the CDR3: TGTGCCAGCAGCGCAGGGGCTAGCCCCTACAATGAGCAGTTCTTC. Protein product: CASSAGASPYNEQFF.

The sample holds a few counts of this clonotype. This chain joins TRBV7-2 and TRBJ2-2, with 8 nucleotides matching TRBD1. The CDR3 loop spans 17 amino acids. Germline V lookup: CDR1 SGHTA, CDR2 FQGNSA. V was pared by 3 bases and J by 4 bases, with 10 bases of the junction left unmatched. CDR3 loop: CASSLGLRTGITGELFF. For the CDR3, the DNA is TGTGCCAGCAGCTTGGGCCTACGGACAGGGATCACCGGGGAGCTGTTTTTT. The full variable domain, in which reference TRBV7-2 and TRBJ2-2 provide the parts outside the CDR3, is GAGVSQSPSNKVTEKGKDVELRCDPISGHTALYWYRQSLGQGLEFLIYFQGNSAPDKSGLPSDRFSAERTGGSVSTLTIQRTQQEDSAVYLCASSLGLRTGITGELFFGEGSRLTVL.

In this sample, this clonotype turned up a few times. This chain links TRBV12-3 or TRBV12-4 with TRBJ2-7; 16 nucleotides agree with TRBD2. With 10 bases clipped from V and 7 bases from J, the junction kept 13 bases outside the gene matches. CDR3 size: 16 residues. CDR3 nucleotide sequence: TGTGCCACTCCCCCGCCGGGACTAGCGGGGGGGCGGGAGCAGTACGTC. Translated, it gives CATPPPGLAGGREQYV.

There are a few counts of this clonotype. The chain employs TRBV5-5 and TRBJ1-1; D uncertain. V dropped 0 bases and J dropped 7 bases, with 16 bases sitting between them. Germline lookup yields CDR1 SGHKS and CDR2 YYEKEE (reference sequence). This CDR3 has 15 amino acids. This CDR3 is CASSLESSVAIEAFF. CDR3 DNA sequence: TGTGCCAGCAGCTTGGAGAGCAGCGTAGCTATTGAAGCTTTCTTT.

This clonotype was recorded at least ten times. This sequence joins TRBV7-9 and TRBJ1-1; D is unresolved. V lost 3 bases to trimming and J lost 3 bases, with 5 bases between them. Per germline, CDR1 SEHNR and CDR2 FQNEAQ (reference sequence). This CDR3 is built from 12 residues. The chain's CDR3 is CASSFSDTEAFF. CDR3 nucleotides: TGTGCCAGCAGCTTTTCAGACACTGAAGCTTTCTTT.

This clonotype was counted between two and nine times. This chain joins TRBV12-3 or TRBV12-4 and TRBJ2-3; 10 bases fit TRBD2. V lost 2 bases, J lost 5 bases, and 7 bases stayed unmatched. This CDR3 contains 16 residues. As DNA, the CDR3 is TGTGCCAGCAGTTTACGGCTAGCGGGGGTGGAAGATACGCAGTATTTT. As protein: CASSLRLAGVEDTQYF.

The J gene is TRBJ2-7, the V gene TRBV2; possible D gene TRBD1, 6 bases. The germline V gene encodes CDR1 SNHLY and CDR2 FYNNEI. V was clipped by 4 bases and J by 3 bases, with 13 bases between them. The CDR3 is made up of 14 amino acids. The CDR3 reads CASSGKAGVYEQYV. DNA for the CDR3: TGTGCCAGCAGTGGAAAGGCAGGGGTCTACGAGCAGTACGTC.

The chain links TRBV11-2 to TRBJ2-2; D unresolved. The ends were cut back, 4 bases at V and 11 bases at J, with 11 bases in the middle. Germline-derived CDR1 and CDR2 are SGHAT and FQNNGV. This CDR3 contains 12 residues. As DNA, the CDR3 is TGTGCCAGCAGCTCCCCCGAATCCGAGCTGTTTTTT. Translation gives CASSSPESELFF.

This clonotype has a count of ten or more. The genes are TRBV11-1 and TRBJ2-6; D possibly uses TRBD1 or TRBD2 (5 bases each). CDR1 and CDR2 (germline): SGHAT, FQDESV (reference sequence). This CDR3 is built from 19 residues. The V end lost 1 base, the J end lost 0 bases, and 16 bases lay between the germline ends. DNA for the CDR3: TGTGCCAGCAGCTTAGTAGGGGACCTGACTAACTCTGGGGCCAACGTCCTGACTTTC. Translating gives CASSLVGDLTNSGANVLTF.

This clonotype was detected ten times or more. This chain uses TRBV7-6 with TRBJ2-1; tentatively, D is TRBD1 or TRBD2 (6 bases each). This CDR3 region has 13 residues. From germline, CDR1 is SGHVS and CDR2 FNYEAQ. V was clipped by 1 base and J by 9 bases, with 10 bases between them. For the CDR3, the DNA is TGTGCCAGCAGCTTAGATGGAGGGGGTGAGCAGTTCTTC. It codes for CASSLDGGGEQFF.

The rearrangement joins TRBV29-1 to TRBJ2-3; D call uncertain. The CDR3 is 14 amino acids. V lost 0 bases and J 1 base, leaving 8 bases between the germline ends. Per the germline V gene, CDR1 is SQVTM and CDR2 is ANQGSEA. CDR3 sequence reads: CSVEDHPRTDTQYF. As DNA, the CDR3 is TGCAGCGTTGAAGATCACCCCCGCACAGATACGCAGTATTTT.

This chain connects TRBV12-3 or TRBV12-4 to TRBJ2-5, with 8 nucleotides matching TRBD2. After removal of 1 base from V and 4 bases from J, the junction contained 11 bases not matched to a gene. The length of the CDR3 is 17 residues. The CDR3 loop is CASSLGPSRGGRETQYF. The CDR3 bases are TGTGCCAGCAGTTTAGGCCCGAGTCGGGGGGGCCGAGAGACCCAGTACTTC.

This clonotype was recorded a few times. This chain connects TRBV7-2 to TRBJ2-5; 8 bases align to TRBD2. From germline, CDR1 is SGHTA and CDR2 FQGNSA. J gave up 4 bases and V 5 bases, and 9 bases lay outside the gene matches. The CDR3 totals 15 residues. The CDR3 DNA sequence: TGTGCCAGCAGCCCCACGTCCGGGGGGGGAGAGACCCAGTACTTC. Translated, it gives CASSPTSGGGETQYF.

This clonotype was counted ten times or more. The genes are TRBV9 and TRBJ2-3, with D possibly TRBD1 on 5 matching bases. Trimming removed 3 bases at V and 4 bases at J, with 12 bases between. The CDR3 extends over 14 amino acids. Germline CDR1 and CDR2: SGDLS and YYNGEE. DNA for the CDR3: TGTGCCAGCAGCGAGAGTGGGGCGGCAGATACGCAGTATTTT. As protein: CASSESGAADTQYF.

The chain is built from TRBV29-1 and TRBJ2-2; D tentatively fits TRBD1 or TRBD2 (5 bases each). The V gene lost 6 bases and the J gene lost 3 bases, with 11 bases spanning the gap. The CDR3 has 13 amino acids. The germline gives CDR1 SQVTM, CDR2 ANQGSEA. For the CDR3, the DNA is TGCAGCGTGCCGGGACGGGACACCGGGGAGCTGTTTTTT. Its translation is CSVPGRDTGELFF.

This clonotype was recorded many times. CDR3 sequence (DNA): TGCAGTGCTACCAGGGGTGGGCCGAGCTCCTACGAGCAGTACTTC. It encodes CSATRGGPSSYEQYF. The V gene is TRBV20-1, the J gene TRBJ2-7, with D perhaps TRBD1 (6 bases). The length of the CDR3 is 15 residues. Germline CDR1 is DFQATT and CDR2 is SNEGSKA (reference sequence). The ends were cut back, 4 bases at V and 0 bases at J, with 16 bases in the middle.

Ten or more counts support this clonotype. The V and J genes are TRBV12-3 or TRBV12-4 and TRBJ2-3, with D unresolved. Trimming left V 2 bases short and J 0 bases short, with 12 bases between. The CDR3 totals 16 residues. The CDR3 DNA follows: TGTGCCAGCAGTTTAAACCCCAAGAGAAGCACAGATACGCAGTATTTT. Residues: CASSLNPKRSTDTQYF.

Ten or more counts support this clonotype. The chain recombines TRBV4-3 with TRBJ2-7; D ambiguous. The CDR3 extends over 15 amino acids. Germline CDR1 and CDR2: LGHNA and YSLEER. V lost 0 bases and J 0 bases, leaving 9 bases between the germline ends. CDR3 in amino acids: CASSQDRHFSYEQYF. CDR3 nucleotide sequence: TGCGCCAGCAGCCAAGATCGACATTTCTCCTACGAGCAGTACTTC.

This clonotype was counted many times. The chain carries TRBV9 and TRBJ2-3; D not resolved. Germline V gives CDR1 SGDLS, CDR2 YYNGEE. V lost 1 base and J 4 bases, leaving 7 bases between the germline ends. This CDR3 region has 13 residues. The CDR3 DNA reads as TGTGCCAGCAGCGTATTGGCGGCAGATACGCAGTATTTT. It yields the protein CASSVLAADTQYF.

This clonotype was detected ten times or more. This CDR3 reads CASSQDSGSSYNEQFF. The CDR3 DNA sequence: TGTGCCAGCAGCCAAGATAGCGGGAGCTCCTACAATGAGCAGTTCTTC. The chain combines TRBV4-2 with TRBJ2-1; 9 bases match TRBD2. This CDR3 is built from 16 residues. J was trimmed by 0 bases and V by 0 bases; bases with no gene match: 0. Germline V gene sequence: CDR1 LGHNA, CDR2 YNFKEQ.